The rows below give T cell receptor beta chains drawn from one sample of a study of shared clonotypes between healthy human individuals. The method was immunoSEQ multiplex PCR; TCRdb's version includes in-frame clones alone and lacks a portion of them. The sample includes 2 million to 2.5 million clones, around 95% of them seen just once. The material sequenced was naive CD4+ T cells sorted from blood. These receptors all stem from a man between 18 and 29 years old in good health. Each CDR3 is given with its conserved first and last residue. A D gene is named only where the DNA matches it firmly. Clone size is not always given. Where it is, it says once, few, many or a class for expanded clones.

V	J	size	D	CDR3	DNA
TRBV7-9	TRBJ2-3	once	TRBD2	CASSLVQVAGYTDTQYF	TGTGCCAGCAGCTTAGTTCAGGTAGCGGGGTACACAGATACGCAGTATTTT
TRBV11-2	TRBJ2-1	.	TRBD2	CASSPLAGASYNEQFF	TGTGCCAGCAGCCCCTTAGCGGGGGCCTCCTACAATGAGCAGTTCTTC
TRBV10-1	TRBJ2-3	once	TRBD1	CASSEGRQGTDTQYF	TGCGCCAGCAGTGAGGGAAGACAGGGGACAGATACGCAGTATTTT
TRBV28	TRBJ2-1	.	.	CASSPIKKGKYNEQFF	TGTGCCAGCAGTCCGATAAAGAAGGGGAAATACAATGAGCAGTTCTTC
TRBV29-1	TRBJ1-1	.	.	CSVPTDMNTEAFF	TGCAGCGTTCCGACGGATATGAACACTGAAGCTTTCTTT
TRBV6-6	TRBJ1-4	.	TRBD1	CASSPRGQGGEKLFF	TGTGCCAGCAGTCCTCGGGGACAGGGAGGGGAAAAACTGTTTTTT
TRBV6-5	TRBJ1-1	.	.	CASRPGQFMNTEAFF	TGTGCCAGCAGGCCCGGACAGTTCATGAACACTGAAGCTTTCTTT
TRBV30	TRBJ1-2	once	.	CAWSVQREFYGYTF	TGTGCCTGGAGTGTACAAAGGGAGTTTTATGGCTACACCTTC
TRBV28	TRBJ2-4	.	.	CASSTKGSAKNIQYF	TGTGCCAGCAGTACCAAAGGTTCAGCCAAAAACATTCAGTACTTC
TRBV19	TRBJ2-7	.	.	CASSPRQRGEQYF	TGTGCCAGTAGTCCTAGACAGCGCGGCGAGCAGTACTTC
TRBV19	TRBJ2-7	.	TRBD1	CASSILGQGPYEQYF	TGTGCCAGTAGTATCTTGGGACAGGGGCCCTACGAGCAGTACTTC
TRBV5-4	TRBJ1-4	.	TRBD1	CASSLSGTDNEKLFF	TGTGCCAGCAGCTTGTCTGGGACAGATAATGAAAAACTGTTTTTT
TRBV7-2	TRBJ2-7	.	.	CASSLQMFSYEQYF	TGTGCCAGCAGCTTACAGATGTTCTCCTACGAGCAGTACTTC
TRBV5-6	TRBJ1-2	.	.	CASSEEAISWGYTF	TGTGCCAGCAGCGAGGAGGCAATTTCTTGGGGCTACACCTTC
TRBV4-2	TRBJ1-3	.	TRBD1	CASSHAGTGSGNTIYF	TGTGCCAGCAGCCACGCGGGGACAGGGTCTGGAAACACCATATATTTT
TRBV5-4	TRBJ2-3	.	TRBD2	CASSLELAKSTDTQYF	TGTGCCAGCAGCTTGGAACTAGCGAAAAGCACAGATACGCAGTATTTT
TRBV7-9	TRBJ2-1	.	.	CASSFIDEQFF	TGTGCCAGCAGCTTTATCGATGAGCAGTTCTTC
TRBV30	TRBJ1-5	.	.	CAWNKAESNQPQHF	TGTGCCTGGAACAAGGCGGAGAGCAATCAGCCCCAGCATTTT
TRBV5-1	TRBJ2-5	.	.	CASSFRIAGGQVPETQYF	TGCGCCAGCAGCTTTCGAATCGCGGGGGGACAGGTTCCCGAGACCCAGTACTTC
TRBV7-9	TRBJ2-3	.	TRBD2	CASSFGASGTDTQYF	TGTGCCAGCAGCTTCGGGGCTAGCGGTACAGATACGCAGTATTTT
TRBV11-3	TRBJ2-5	.	TRBD1	CASSLGGTGDRETQYF	TGTGCCAGCAGCTTAGGAGGGACAGGGGACCGAGAGACCCAGTACTTC
TRBV11-2	TRBJ2-7	.	.	CASSPGTFYPISEQYF	TGTGCCAGCAGCCCCGGGACATTTTATCCGATCAGCGAGCAGTACTTC
TRBV9	TRBJ2-7	once	TRBD1	CASSVGWDRGPAYEQYF	TGTGCCAGCAGCGTAGGGTGGGACAGGGGGCCTGCTTACGAGCAGTACTTC
TRBV10-3	TRBJ1-5	.	.	CAISESSTVGDQPQHF	TGTGCCATCAGTGAGAGTTCGACGGTTGGCGATCAGCCCCAGCATTTT